Following are 27 T cell receptor beta chains from one sample sequenced in a study of cytomegalovirus exposure and HLA in healthy donors (dated by TCRdb to about 2017). Libraries were built with the immunoSEQ multiplex PCR assay. For the multiplex PCR, a mixture combining 60 forward primers for TCR Vbeta segments and 13 reverse primers for TCR Jbeta segments was used. As stored in TCRdb, this immuneACCESS dataset retains in-frame rearrangements with V and J assigned. A fraction of the clones does not appear; measured against another copy, unresolved V genes explain less than half of the discrepancy, and the remainder lacks a known reason. The sample's table covers more than 65,000 clones. The ten largest clones take up roughly 2.6% of the sample. Sample: PBMCs. Receptors were obtained from a man in his forties in good health and CMV-seronegative.

The chain joins TRBV18 to TRBJ1-2; perhaps TRBD1 as D (6 bases). Germline CDR1 reads KGHSH; CDR2 reads LQKENI. Trimming shortened V by 3 bases and J by 2 bases, and 16 bases separated the two germline ends. The CDR3 has 16 residues. The CDR3 sequence is CASSPGPGGPNYGYTF. As DNA, the CDR3 is TGTGCCAGCTCACCCGGGCCGGGGGGCCCAAACTATGGCTACACCTTC.

The rearrangement uses TRBV13 and TRBJ1-6; D is possibly TRBD1 (5 bases). CDR3 length equals 14 residues. The ends were cut back, 2 bases at V and 11 bases at J, with 13 bases in the middle. The V gene's germline CDR1 is PRHDT and CDR2 FYEKMQ (reference sequence). The CDR3 nucleotides read TGTGCCAGCAGCTTACAGGGTAATCGAACACCCCTCCACTTT. It translates to CASSLQGNRTPLHF.

V usage is TRBV6-1 and J usage is TRBJ2-3, with 15 bases lining up with TRBD2. The V gene end was trimmed by 4 bases and the J gene end by 5 bases; junction bases not matched to a gene: 1. Germline CDR1 reads MNHNS; CDR2 reads SASEGT. This CDR3 spans 15 amino acids. CDR3 region: CASSGTSGGVDTQYF. CDR3 nucleotide sequence: TGTGCCAGCAGTGGGACTAGCGGGGGGGTAGATACGCAGTATTTT.

The genes are TRBV6-1 and TRBJ2-5; 7 nucleotides line up with TRBD2. Trimming took 6 bases from V and 4 from J; bases not matched to a gene: 5. The length of the CDR3 is 13 residues. Germline assignment: CDR1 MNHNS and CDR2 SASEGT. CDR3 amino acids: CASSWGRGETQYF. CDR3 nucleotide sequence: TGTGCCAGCAGCTGGGGGAGGGGAGAGACCCAGTACTTC.

This rearrangement joins TRBV15 to TRBJ1-5; D is unresolved. Trimming shortened V by 0 bases and J by 2 bases, and 8 bases separated the two germline ends. CDR1 LNHNV and CDR2 YYDKDF come from the germline V gene (reference sequence). The CDR3 extends over 15 amino acids. CDR3 residues: CATSRDRTRNQPQHF. The DNA for the CDR3 is TGTGCCACCAGCAGAGATCGGACTCGCAATCAGCCCCAGCATTTT.

The chain couples TRBV6-1 to TRBJ1-2; 10 nucleotides match TRBD1. CDR3 length: 15 residues. The germline V gene encodes CDR1 MNHNS and CDR2 SASEGT. Trimming took 0 bases from V and 5 from J; bases not matched to a gene: 3. The CDR3 sequence: CASSEATGGYYGYTF. The CDR3 DNA sequence: TGTGCCAGCAGTGAAGCGACAGGGGGCTATTATGGCTACACCTTC.

The chain recombines TRBV21-1 with TRBJ1-6; TRBD1 was called by the table and not checked on the DNA. TRBV21-1 is classified as a pseudogene. CDR3 length equals 16 residues. The CDR3 nucleotides read TGTGCCAGCAGCAAACAACAGGCACGTAGGAATTCACCCCTCCACTTT. Protein product: CASSKQQARRNSPLHF.

V is TRBV4-1 and J is TRBJ2-7; D not resolved. Trimming took off 1 base at V and 2 bases at J, with 9 bases between the two ends. The CDR3 has 14 amino acids. CDR1 and CDR2 (germline): MGHRA, YSYEKL. CDR3: CASSQVSTPYEQYF. The CDR3 DNA reads as TGCGCCAGCAGCCAAGTTTCGACACCCTACGAGCAGTACTTC.

The chain couples TRBV5-8 to TRBJ1-5, with TRBD1 as a possible D gene (5 bases). Germline CDR1 and CDR2: SGHTS and YDEGEE. The V and J ends lost 3 bases and 2 bases respectively, with 9 bases between them. This CDR3 comprises 14 residues. The CDR3 region is CASSSSGGNQPQHF. The CDR3 bases are TGTGCCAGCAGCTCCTCGGGGGGCAATCAGCCCCAGCATTTT.

The rearrangement uses TRBV6-1 and TRBJ2-1; 9 bases agree with TRBD2. Germline V lookup: CDR1 MNHNS, CDR2 SASEGT. CDR3 size: 14 residues. Trimming removed 5 bases from V and 3 bases from J; junction bases left unmatched: 2. CDR3 amino acids: CASSSSGNYNEQFF. Here the CDR3 DNA reads TGTGCCAGCAGTTCTAGCGGGAACTACAATGAGCAGTTCTTC.

The chain is built from TRBV27 and TRBJ1-2; weak D call: TRBD1 (5 bases). V was pared by 5 bases and J by 0 bases, with 10 bases between. In germline, CDR1 is MNHEY, CDR2 SMNVEV (reference sequence). There are 14 residues in the CDR3. The CDR3 here is CASSTRQTNYGYTF. The CDR3 bases are TGTGCCAGCAGTACTCGACAGACTAACTATGGCTACACCTTC.

CDR3 region: CASSPSGGGQPQHF. CDR3 nucleotide sequence: TGCGCCAGCAGCCCTTCGGGGGGCGGTCAGCCCCAGCATTTT. The chain uses TRBV5-1 and TRBJ1-5; tentatively, D is TRBD1 (6 bases). Between the trimmed V and J ends, which lost 4 bases and 6 bases, there was a span of 14 bases. The CDR3 is 14 residues long. Looked up from germline, CDR1 is SGHRS and CDR2 is YFSETQ.

CDR3 DNA sequence: TGTGCCAGCAGCAAAACAGGGGGCGATGAAAAACTGTTTTTT. Protein: CASSKTGGDEKLFF. The gene calls are TRBV5-5 and TRBJ1-4; 9 bases match TRBD1. In germline, CDR1 is SGHKS, CDR2 YYEKEE (reference sequence). The length of the CDR3 is 14 residues. Losses at the gene ends were 4 bases for V and 6 bases for J; bases not matched to a gene: 4.

The chain carries TRBV6-1 and TRBJ2-5, with 8 nucleotides matching TRBD1. CDR1 is MNHNS, CDR2 SASEGT, per germline. This CDR3 spans 14 amino acids. Trimming took 10 bases from V and 2 from J; bases not matched to a gene: 9. The CDR3 DNA reads as TGTGCCATAGGGACAGGACCGCGGCAAGAGACCCAGTACTTC. Protein: CAIGTGPRQETQYF.

The CDR3 loop is CSVAQDNNSPLHF. The CDR3 region has the DNA TGCAGCGTTGCCCAAGACAATAATTCACCCCTCCACTTT. The chain links TRBV29-1 to TRBJ1-6; no reliable D call. Germline V lookup: CDR1 SQVTM, CDR2 ANQGSEA. V was cut by 4 bases and J by 5 bases, with 9 bases left in between. The CDR3 sequence is 13 residues long.

This chain connects TRBV6-1 to TRBJ2-6; TRBD1 matches 9 bases. CDR3 size: 18 residues. Trimming at V came to 4 bases and at J to 3 bases, leaving 10 bases not matched to a gene. Germline CDR1 and CDR2: MNHNS and SASEGT. In DNA, the CDR3 is TGTGCCAGCAGTGCATTGGGGACAGGGTCGAATGGGGCCAACGTCCTGACTTTC. Its protein product is CASSALGTGSNGANVLTF.

The chain joins TRBV15 to TRBJ1-4; D gene unclear. The CDR3 spans 16 residues. V gave up 0 bases and J gave up 7 bases, with 15 bases separating them. Looked up from germline, CDR1 is LNHNV and CDR2 is YYDKDF (reference sequence). The DNA of the CDR3 is TGTGCCACCAGCAGAGAACATGTCAAAGCGGGTGAAAAACTGTTTTTT. Its protein product is CATSREHVKAGEKLFF.

CDR3 protein: CALSPDSSEKLFF. The CDR3 coding sequence is TGTGCCTTGTCTCCAGATAGCTCTGAAAAACTGTTTTTT. This chain uses TRBV6-1 with TRBJ1-4; no firm D call. The germline gives CDR1 MNHNS, CDR2 SASEGT. V gave up 11 bases and J gave up 7 bases, with 17 bases separating them. This CDR3 is 13 amino acids long.

V and J are TRBV9 and TRBJ2-5, with D possibly being TRBD1 (5 bases). Trimming removed 4 bases at V and 2 bases at J, with 12 bases between. This CDR3 has 14 amino acids. In germline, CDR1 is SGDLS, CDR2 YYNGEE. The CDR3 region is CASSPRRGQETQYF. In DNA form, the CDR3 reads TGTGCCAGCAGCCCCCGAAGGGGTCAAGAGACCCAGTACTTC.

In DNA, the CDR3 is TGTGCCAGCAGTGAATACGGGGGGGGGCTCGATGAGCAGTTCTTC. Protein sequence: CASSEYGGGLDEQFF. The V gene is TRBV6-1, the J gene TRBJ2-1, with TRBD2 matching over 8 bases. This CDR3 has 15 residues. Germline CDR1 is MNHNS and CDR2 is SASEGT. Unmatched junction bases numbered 8, after V lost 2 bases and J lost 8 bases.

This chain joins TRBV4-2 and TRBJ1-3, with 7 bases identical to TRBD1. Germline V gene sequence: CDR1 LGHNA, CDR2 YNFKEQ. There are 19 residues in the CDR3. J lost 0 bases, V lost 4 bases, and 15 bases had no gene match. The CDR3 protein is CASSPGVGGTGVSGNTIYF. The CDR3 DNA follows: TGTGCCAGCAGCCCCGGGGTAGGGGGCACAGGAGTCTCTGGAAACACCATATATTTT.

The chain recombines TRBV4-1 with TRBJ1-2; TRBD1 is a possible D gene (5 bases). The germline V gene has CDR1 MGHRA and CDR2 YSYEKL. The CDR3 has 15 residues. V was shortened by 3 bases and J by 8 bases, with 19 bases between the two germline ends. The CDR3 DNA follows: TGCGCCAGCAGCCATCCTCGGGGGGATAGAGGCGGCTACACCTTC. Its protein is CASSHPRGDRGGYTF.

The V call is TRBV2, the J call TRBJ1-1; D not resolved. The CDR3 totals 13 residues. Germline V CDR1 and CDR2: SNHLY, FYNNEI. The V end was cut by 11 bases, the J end by 0 bases, with 13 bases between. The CDR3 sequence is CASIRLMNTEAFF. In nucleotides, the CDR3 is TGTGCCTCAATTAGACTGATGAACACTGAAGCTTTCTTT.

As regards this clone: The junction and the germline gene differ at one end; a read error may be behind it. The sample carries other DNA sequences with the same CDR3. V and J are TRBV9 and TRBJ1-4; D not certain. Germline-derived CDR1 and CDR2 are SGDLS and YYNGEE. The CDR3 contains 15 residues. Written as DNA, the CDR3 is TGCGCCAGCAGCGTAGGAGGGAGGCGGAATGAAAAACTGTTTTTT. Amino acids: CASSVGGRRNEKLFF.

The CDR3: CASSSAGTGNEKLFF. The CDR3, as DNA: TGTGCCAGCAGTTCCGCGGGGACCGGTAATGAAAAACTGTTTTTT. The chain employs TRBV6-5 and TRBJ1-4; the D gene is possibly TRBD1 (5 bases). Trimming took off 4 bases at V and 4 bases at J, with 13 bases between the two ends. The CDR3 sequence is 15 residues long. Germline CDR1 is MNHEY and CDR2 is SVGAGI.

J is TRBJ1-5 and V is TRBV2; no definite D call. V was pared by 4 bases and J by 3 bases, with 10 bases between. This CDR3 has 14 amino acids. CDR1 and CDR2 (germline): SNHLY, FYNNEI. Written as DNA, the CDR3 is TGTGCCAGCAGTGTTGAACAGACCAATCAGCCCCAGCATTTT. It yields the protein CASSVEQTNQPQHF.

The J gene is TRBJ1-5, the V gene TRBV2, with TRBD1 matching 7 bases. The germline V gene encodes CDR1 SNHLY and CDR2 FYNNEI. The J segment lost 6 bases and the V segment lost 4 bases, leaving 9 bases of the junction unmatched. This CDR3 has 15 residues. CDR3 region: CASSGQKKGAQPQHF. Here the CDR3 DNA reads TGTGCCAGCAGTGGGCAAAAGAAGGGGGCTCAGCCCCAGCATTTT.